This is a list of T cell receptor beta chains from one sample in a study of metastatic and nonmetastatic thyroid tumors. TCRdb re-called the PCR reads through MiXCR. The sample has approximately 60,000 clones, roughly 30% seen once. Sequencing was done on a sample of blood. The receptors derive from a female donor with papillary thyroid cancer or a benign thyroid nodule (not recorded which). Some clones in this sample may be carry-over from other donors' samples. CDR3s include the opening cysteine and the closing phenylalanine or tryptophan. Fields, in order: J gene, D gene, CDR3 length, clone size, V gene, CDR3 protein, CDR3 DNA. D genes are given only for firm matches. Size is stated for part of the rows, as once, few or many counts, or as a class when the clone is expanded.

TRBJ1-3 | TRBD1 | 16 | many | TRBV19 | CASTHRDRVSGNTIYF | TGTGCCAGTACCCACCGGGACAGGGTATCTGGAAACACCATATATTTT
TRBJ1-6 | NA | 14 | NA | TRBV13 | CASRGGSGNSPLHF | TGTGCCAGCCGAGGGGGATCGGGAAATTCACCCCTCCACTTT
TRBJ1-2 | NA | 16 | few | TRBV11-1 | CASSLGVGGPNYGYTF | TGTGCCAGCAGCTTAGGCGTTGGGGGACCTAACTATGGCTACACCTTC
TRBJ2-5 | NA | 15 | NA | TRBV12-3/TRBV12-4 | CASSLGRGGQETQYF | TGTGCCAGCAGTTTAGGGAGGGGCGGGCAAGAGACCCAGTACTTC
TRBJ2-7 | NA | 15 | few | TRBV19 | CASSMAGRGSYEQYF | TGTGCCAGTAGTATGGCGGGCAGGGGTTCCTACGAGCAGTACTTC
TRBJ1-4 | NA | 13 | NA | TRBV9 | CASSVEVQGKLFF | TGTGCCAGCAGCGTAGAGGTTCAGGGAAAACTGTTTTTT
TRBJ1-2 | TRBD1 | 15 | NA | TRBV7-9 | CASSLGTGGLRGYTF | TGTGCCAGCAGCCTCGGGACAGGGGGGCTCAGAGGCTACACCTTC
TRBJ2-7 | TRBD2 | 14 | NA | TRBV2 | CASRGGRSSYEQYF | TGTGCCAGCAGGGGCGGGAGGAGCTCCTACGAGCAGTACTTC
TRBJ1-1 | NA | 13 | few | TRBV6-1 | CASNTRTQYEAFF | TGTGCCAGCAACACGAGGACTCAGTATGAAGCTTTCTTT
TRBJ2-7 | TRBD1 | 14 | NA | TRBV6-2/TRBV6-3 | CASSSGTATLGQYF | TGTGCCAGCAGTTCCGGGACAGCTACGTTGGGGCAGTACTTC
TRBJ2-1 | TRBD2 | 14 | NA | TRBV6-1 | CASTSSGRANEQFF | TGTGCCAGCACCTCTAGCGGGAGGGCGAATGAGCAGTTCTTC
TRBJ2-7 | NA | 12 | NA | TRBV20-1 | CSARDRTYEQYF | TGCAGTGCTAGAGATAGGACCTACGAGCAGTACTTC
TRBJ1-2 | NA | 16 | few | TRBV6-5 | CASSYRGGSGGSGYTF | TGTGCCAGCAGTTATAGGGGCGGATCGGGGGGTTCGGGCTACACCTTC
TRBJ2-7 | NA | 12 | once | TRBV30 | CAWSDATYEQYF | TGTGCCTGGAGCGATGCCACCTACGAGCAGTACTTC
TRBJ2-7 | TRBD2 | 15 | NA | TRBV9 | CASSPGLAGSYEQYF | TGTGCCAGCAGCCCCGGACTAGCGGGCTCCTACGAGCAGTACTTC
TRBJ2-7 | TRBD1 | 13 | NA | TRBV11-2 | CASRGQGAQEQYF | TGTGCCAGCAGGGGACAGGGGGCTCAGGAGCAGTACTTC
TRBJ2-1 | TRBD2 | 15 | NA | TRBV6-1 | CASSPTSGTYPRSFF | TGTGCCAGCAGTCCCACTAGCGGGACCTATCCACGGTCGTTCTTC
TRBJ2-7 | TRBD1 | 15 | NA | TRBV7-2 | CASSRGQGSSYEQYF | TGTGCCAGCAGCCGAGGACAGGGAAGCTCCTACGAGCAGTACTTC
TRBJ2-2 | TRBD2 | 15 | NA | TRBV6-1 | CASTRGGLWTGELFF | TGTGCCAGCACCCGGGGAGGGCTTTGGACCGGGGAGCTGTTTTTT
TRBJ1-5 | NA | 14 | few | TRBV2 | CASSDSYSNQPQHF | TGTGCCAGCAGTGACAGCTATAGCAATCAGCCCCAGCATTTT
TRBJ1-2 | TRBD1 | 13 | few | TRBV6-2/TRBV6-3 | CASTKGTGYGYTF | TGTGCCAGCACTAAAGGGACAGGCTATGGCTACACCTTC
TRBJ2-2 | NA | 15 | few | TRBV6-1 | CASSENGGMGGELFF | TGTGCCAGCAGTGAAAATGGAGGGATGGGCGGGGAGCTGTTTTTT
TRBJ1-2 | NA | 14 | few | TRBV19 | CASSTSGRLYGYTF | TGTGCCAGTAGTACCTCAGGACGGCTCTATGGCTACACCTTC
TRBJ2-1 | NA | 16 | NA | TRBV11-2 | CASRSLARSSYNEQFF | TGTGCCAGCAGATCTCTAGCGAGAAGCTCCTACAATGAGCAGTTCTTC
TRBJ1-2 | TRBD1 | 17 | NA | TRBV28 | CASSLSWLDRRNYGYTF | TGTGCCAGCAGTCTCTCGTGGCTGGACAGGCGAAACTATGGCTACACCTTC
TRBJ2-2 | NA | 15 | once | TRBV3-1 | CASSQDRQGAGELFF | TGTGCCAGCAGCCAAGACCGTCAGGGAGCCGGGGAGCTGTTTTTT
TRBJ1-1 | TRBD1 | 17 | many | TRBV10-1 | CASSERVSSGGMTEAFF | TGCGCCAGCAGTGAGAGAGTATCGTCAGGGGGCATGACTGAAGCTTTCTTT
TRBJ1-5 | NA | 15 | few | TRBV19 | CATLLSSGSNQPQHF | TGTGCCACCCTCCTATCCTCAGGGAGCAATCAGCCCCAGCATTTT
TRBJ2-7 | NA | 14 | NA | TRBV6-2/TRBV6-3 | CASSRGLSSYEQYF | TGTGCCAGCAGCAGGGGTCTAAGCTCCTACGAGCAGTACTTC
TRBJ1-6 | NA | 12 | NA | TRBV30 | CAWSNINSPLHF | TGTGCCTGGAGTAACATCAATTCACCCCTCCACTTT
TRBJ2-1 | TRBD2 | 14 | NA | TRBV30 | CAWNLGTSDAEQFF | TGTGCCTGGAATTTGGGGACTAGCGATGCTGAGCAGTTCTTC
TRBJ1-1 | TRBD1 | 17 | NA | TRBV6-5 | CASSRTGASEKNTEAFF | TGTGCCAGCAGTCGGACAGGGGCCTCGGAGAAGAACACTGAAGCTTTCTTT
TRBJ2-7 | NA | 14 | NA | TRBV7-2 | CASSSPPLAYEQYF | TGTGCCAGCAGCTCACCTCCGCTAGCCTACGAGCAGTACTTC
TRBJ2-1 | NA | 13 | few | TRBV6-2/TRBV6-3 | CASSYSFRHEQFF | TGTGCCAGCAGTTACTCGTTTCGTCATGAGCAGTTCTTC
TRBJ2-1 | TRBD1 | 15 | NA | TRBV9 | CASSTRSDRVNEQFF | TGTGCCAGCAGCACGCGCTCGGACAGGGTAAATGAGCAGTTCTTC
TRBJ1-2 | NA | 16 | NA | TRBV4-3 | CASSQEGASGAGGYTF | TGCGCCAGCAGCCAGGAAGGGGCTAGTGGGGCAGGTGGCTACACCTTC
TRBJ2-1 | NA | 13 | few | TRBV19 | CASRALPYNEQFF | TGTGCCAGTCGTGCGTTACCCTACAATGAGCAGTTCTTC
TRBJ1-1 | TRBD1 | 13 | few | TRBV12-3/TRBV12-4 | CASSFTGAGEAFF | TGTGCCAGCAGTTTTACAGGGGCTGGTGAGGCTTTCTTT
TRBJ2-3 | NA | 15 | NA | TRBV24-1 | CATSDWTGETDTQYF | TGTGCCACCAGTGATTGGACTGGAGAAACAGATACGCAGTATTTT
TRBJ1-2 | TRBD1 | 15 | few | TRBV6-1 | CASSEQSGQGYGYTF | TGTGCCAGCAGTGAACAATCGGGACAGGGATACGGCTACACCTTC
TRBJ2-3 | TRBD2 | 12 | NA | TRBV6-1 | CASGGSGRVVRF | TGTGCCAGCGGGGGTAGCGGGAGGGTAGTACGTTTT
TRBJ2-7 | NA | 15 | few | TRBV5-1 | CASSAINRVSYEQYF | TGCGCCAGCAGCGCGATCAACCGGGTCTCCTACGAGCAGTACTTC
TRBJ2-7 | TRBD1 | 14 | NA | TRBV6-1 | CASRRTGGEDEQYF | TGTGCCAGCAGGCGCACAGGGGGCGAGGACGAGCAGTACTTC
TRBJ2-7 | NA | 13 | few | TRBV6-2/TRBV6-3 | CASRGTGIYEQYF | TGTGCCAGCAGAGGGACGGGGATCTACGAGCAGTACTTC
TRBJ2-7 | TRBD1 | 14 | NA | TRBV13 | CASSLPGQSTEQYF | TGTGCCAGCAGCTTACCGGGACAGTCTACGGAGCAGTACTTC
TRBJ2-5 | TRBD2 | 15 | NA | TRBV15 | CATSRGRGGRQTQYF | TGTGCCACCAGCAGGGGTCGGGGGGGCCGGCAGACCCAGTACTTC
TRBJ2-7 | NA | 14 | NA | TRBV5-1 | CASSLAWDTYEQYF | TGCGCCAGCAGCTTGGCCTGGGACACCTACGAGCAGTACTTC
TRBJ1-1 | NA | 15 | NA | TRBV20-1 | CSARASRGGHTEAFF | TGCAGTGCTAGAGCCTCTCGGGGGGGCCACACTGAAGCTTTCTTT
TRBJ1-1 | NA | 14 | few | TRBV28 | CASITESLNTEAFF | TGTGCCAGCATAACAGAGAGTTTGAACACTGAAGCTTTCTTT
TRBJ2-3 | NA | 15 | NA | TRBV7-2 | CASSLRPPGTDTQYF | TGTGCCAGCAGCTTGCGACCCCCAGGCACAGATACGCAGTATTTT
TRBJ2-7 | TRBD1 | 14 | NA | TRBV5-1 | CASSTRDRDYEQYF | TGCGCCAGCAGTACCCGGGACAGGGACTACGAGCAGTACTTC
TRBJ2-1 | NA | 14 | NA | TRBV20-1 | CSARTAASYNEQFF | TGCAGTGCTCGGACAGCGGCTTCCTACAATGAGCAGTTCTTC
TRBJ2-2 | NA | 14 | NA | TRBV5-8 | CASSLDLVTGELFF | TGTGCCAGCAGCTTGGATTTAGTCACCGGGGAGCTGTTTTTT
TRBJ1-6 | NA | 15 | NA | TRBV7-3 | CASSPTGAYNSPLHF | TGTGCCAGCAGCCCTACGGGGGCGTATAATTCACCCCTCCACTTT
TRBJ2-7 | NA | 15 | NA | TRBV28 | CASSWTGVGIYEQYF | TGTGCCAGCAGTTGGACGGGGGTAGGGATCTACGAGCAGTACTTC